This TCR beta chain was obtained from a study of OX40 agonist ivuxolimab in advanced cancers. Libraries were prepared by immunoSEQ multiplex PCR; TCRdb keeps only in-frame clonotypes and omits some of them. The sample gives 50,000 to 70,000 clones, approximately 90% of which show up once; around 0.78% is in the top ten. The germline V gene has CDR1 SGDLS and CDR2 YYNGEE. This CDR3 contains 15 residues. The V gene lost 2 bases and the J gene lost 5 bases, with 16 bases spanning the gap. The gene calls are TRBV9 and TRBJ2-5; either TRBD1 or TRBD2 may supply D (5 bases each). This sequence was found in an adult with an advanced solid tumor such as melanoma, head and neck, liver or kidney cancer. Material: CD4+ or CD8+ T cells sorted from blood, obtained in a trial of the OX40 agonist ivuxolimab. The CDR3 protein is CASSVLGGGVETQYF. The CDR3 DNA reads TGTGCCAGCAGCGTTCTTGGTGGGGGTGTCGAGACCCAGTACTTC.